Listed here is a single T cell receptor beta chain. What it recognizes is unknown. This sample was taken from a study of post-analysis software for immune sequencing data. Turning to the study itself: Included courses were relapsing-remitting and secondary progressive multiple sclerosis; progressive-relapsing multiple sclerosis was also included.

In germline, CDR1 is SGHVS, CDR2 FNYEAQ. Trimming stripped 5 bases from V and 1 base from J, with 13 bases between. The CDR3 covers 15 residues. Findings of the study overall: Those with multiple sclerosis, the patient group, showed significantly lower normalized Chao1 diversity than controls. In patients, five or six TRBV segments were more frequent than in controls, with TRBV5-6, TRBV5-1 and TRBV20-1 among them. Samples prepared in the same batch strongly co-clustered by F measure.

Built from TCR beta cDNA, the libraries had unique molecular identifiers in them. Via MiXCR, TCRdb re-called the PCR reads, giving one row per CDR3 protein. The table records around 700,000 distinct CDR3 sequences, 55% to 60% of them present only once. The clonotype was recovered from a girl aged 2 to 10 with multiple sclerosis. The V and J genes are TRBV7-6 and TRBJ2-3; D could derive from TRBD1 or TRBD2 (5 bases each). The sample consisted of blood. CDR3: CASSPEGIRTDTQYF. The CDR3 DNA reads as TGTGCCAGCAGCCCCGAGGGGATTCGCACAGATACGCAGTATTTT.